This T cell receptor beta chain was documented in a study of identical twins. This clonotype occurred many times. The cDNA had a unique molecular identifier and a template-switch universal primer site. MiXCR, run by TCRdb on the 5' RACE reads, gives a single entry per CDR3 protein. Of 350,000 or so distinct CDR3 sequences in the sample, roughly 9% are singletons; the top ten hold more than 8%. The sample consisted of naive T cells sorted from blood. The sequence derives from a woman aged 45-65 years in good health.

The CDR3 region has the DNA TGTGCCACCAGCAAGGGAGATCTAAGCACAGATACGCAGTATTTT. Its translation is CATSKGDLSTDTQYF. V and J are TRBV15 and TRBJ2-3, with D possibly TRBD2 on 5 matching bases. Per germline, CDR1 LNHNV and CDR2 YYDKDF (reference sequence). The CDR3 totals 15 residues. With 4 bases removed from V and 0 bases from J, the gap between germline ends came to 11 bases.